The T cell receptor beta chain described here comes from a study of blood T cell repertoires in COVID-19. Study-level information: Researchers got acute and convalescent COVID-19 samples from the United States, Italy and Spain. T cells, B-cell-depleted T cells, or PBMCs provided the cDNA or gDNA that served as material.

Original methodology: Reference gene primer amplification gave nucleated cell count estimates. Profiled with immunoSEQ multiplex PCR; TCRdb holds only in-frame clones, not every one. V and J calls and clone size are given by that table; D and trimming were obtained from the DNA. The data show around 160,000 clones, more than 80% seen once. Unmatched junction bases numbered 10, after V lost 10 bases and J lost 6 bases. The CDR3 runs 16 residues. Germline V gives CDR1 SGHVS, CDR2 FNYEAQ. The sequence was collected from a human donor in a cohort sampled during active COVID-19. The specimen was peripheral blood. This chain links TRBV7-6 with TRBJ2-2; 14 bases are shared with TRBD2. CDR3 sequence (DNA): TGTGCCACCAGGACTAGCGGGAGGATGAGGGCCGGGGAGCTGTTTTTT. The encoded protein is CATRTSGRMRAGELFF.